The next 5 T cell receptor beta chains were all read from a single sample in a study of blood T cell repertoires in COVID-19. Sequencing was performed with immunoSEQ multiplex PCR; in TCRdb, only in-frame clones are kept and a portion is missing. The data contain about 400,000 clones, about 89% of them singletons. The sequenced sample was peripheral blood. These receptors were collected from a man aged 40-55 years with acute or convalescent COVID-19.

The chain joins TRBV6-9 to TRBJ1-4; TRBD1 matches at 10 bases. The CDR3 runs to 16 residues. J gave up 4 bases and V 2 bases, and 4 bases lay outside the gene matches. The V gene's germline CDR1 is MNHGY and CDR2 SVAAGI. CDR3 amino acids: CASSYGRDRGNEKLFF. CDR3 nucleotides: TGTGCCAGCAGTTATGGGCGGGACAGGGGTAATGAAAAACTGTTTTTT.

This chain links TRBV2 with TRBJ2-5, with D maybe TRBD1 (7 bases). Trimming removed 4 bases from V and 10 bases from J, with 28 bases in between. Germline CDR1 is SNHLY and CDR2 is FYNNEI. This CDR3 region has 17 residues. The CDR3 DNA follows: TGTGCCAGCAGTGGGGGCCGGGCTCGAGCGCTCAGGGGGGACCAGTACTTC. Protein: CASSGGRARALRGDQYF. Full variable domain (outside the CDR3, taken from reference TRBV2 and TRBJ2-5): EPEVTQTPSHQVTQMGQEVILRCVPISNHLYFYWYRQILGQKVEFLVSFYNNEISEKSEIFDDQFSVERPDGSNFTLKIRSTKLEDSAMYFCASSGGRARALRGDQYFGPGTRLLVL.

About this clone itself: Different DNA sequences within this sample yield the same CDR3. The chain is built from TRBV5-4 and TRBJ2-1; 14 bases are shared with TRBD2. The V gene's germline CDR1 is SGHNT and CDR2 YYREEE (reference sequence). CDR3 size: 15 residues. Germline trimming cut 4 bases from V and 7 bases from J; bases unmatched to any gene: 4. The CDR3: CASSQGLAGGNEQFF. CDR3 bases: TGTGCCAGCAGCCAAGGACTAGCGGGAGGTAATGAGCAGTTCTTC.

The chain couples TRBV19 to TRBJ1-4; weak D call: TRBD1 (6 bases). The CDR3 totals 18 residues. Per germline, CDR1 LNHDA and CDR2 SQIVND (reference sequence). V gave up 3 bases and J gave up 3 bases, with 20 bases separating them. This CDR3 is CASSIRGRGSPANEKLFF. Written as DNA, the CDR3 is TGTGCCAGTAGTATCCGGGGCAGGGGTTCGCCTGCTAATGAAAAACTGTTTTTT. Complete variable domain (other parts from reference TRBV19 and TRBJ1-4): DGGITQSPKYLFRKEGQNVTLSCEQNLNHDAMYWYRQDPGQGLRLIYYSQIVNDFQKGDIAEGYSVSREKKESFPLTVTSAQKNPTAFYLCASSIRGRGSPANEKLFFGSGTQLSVL.

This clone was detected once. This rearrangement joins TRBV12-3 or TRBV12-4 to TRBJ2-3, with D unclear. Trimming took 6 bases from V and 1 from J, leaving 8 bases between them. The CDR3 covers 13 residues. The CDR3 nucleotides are TGTGCCAGCAGCCCAGATGGCACAGATACGCAGTATTTT. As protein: CASSPDGTDTQYF.